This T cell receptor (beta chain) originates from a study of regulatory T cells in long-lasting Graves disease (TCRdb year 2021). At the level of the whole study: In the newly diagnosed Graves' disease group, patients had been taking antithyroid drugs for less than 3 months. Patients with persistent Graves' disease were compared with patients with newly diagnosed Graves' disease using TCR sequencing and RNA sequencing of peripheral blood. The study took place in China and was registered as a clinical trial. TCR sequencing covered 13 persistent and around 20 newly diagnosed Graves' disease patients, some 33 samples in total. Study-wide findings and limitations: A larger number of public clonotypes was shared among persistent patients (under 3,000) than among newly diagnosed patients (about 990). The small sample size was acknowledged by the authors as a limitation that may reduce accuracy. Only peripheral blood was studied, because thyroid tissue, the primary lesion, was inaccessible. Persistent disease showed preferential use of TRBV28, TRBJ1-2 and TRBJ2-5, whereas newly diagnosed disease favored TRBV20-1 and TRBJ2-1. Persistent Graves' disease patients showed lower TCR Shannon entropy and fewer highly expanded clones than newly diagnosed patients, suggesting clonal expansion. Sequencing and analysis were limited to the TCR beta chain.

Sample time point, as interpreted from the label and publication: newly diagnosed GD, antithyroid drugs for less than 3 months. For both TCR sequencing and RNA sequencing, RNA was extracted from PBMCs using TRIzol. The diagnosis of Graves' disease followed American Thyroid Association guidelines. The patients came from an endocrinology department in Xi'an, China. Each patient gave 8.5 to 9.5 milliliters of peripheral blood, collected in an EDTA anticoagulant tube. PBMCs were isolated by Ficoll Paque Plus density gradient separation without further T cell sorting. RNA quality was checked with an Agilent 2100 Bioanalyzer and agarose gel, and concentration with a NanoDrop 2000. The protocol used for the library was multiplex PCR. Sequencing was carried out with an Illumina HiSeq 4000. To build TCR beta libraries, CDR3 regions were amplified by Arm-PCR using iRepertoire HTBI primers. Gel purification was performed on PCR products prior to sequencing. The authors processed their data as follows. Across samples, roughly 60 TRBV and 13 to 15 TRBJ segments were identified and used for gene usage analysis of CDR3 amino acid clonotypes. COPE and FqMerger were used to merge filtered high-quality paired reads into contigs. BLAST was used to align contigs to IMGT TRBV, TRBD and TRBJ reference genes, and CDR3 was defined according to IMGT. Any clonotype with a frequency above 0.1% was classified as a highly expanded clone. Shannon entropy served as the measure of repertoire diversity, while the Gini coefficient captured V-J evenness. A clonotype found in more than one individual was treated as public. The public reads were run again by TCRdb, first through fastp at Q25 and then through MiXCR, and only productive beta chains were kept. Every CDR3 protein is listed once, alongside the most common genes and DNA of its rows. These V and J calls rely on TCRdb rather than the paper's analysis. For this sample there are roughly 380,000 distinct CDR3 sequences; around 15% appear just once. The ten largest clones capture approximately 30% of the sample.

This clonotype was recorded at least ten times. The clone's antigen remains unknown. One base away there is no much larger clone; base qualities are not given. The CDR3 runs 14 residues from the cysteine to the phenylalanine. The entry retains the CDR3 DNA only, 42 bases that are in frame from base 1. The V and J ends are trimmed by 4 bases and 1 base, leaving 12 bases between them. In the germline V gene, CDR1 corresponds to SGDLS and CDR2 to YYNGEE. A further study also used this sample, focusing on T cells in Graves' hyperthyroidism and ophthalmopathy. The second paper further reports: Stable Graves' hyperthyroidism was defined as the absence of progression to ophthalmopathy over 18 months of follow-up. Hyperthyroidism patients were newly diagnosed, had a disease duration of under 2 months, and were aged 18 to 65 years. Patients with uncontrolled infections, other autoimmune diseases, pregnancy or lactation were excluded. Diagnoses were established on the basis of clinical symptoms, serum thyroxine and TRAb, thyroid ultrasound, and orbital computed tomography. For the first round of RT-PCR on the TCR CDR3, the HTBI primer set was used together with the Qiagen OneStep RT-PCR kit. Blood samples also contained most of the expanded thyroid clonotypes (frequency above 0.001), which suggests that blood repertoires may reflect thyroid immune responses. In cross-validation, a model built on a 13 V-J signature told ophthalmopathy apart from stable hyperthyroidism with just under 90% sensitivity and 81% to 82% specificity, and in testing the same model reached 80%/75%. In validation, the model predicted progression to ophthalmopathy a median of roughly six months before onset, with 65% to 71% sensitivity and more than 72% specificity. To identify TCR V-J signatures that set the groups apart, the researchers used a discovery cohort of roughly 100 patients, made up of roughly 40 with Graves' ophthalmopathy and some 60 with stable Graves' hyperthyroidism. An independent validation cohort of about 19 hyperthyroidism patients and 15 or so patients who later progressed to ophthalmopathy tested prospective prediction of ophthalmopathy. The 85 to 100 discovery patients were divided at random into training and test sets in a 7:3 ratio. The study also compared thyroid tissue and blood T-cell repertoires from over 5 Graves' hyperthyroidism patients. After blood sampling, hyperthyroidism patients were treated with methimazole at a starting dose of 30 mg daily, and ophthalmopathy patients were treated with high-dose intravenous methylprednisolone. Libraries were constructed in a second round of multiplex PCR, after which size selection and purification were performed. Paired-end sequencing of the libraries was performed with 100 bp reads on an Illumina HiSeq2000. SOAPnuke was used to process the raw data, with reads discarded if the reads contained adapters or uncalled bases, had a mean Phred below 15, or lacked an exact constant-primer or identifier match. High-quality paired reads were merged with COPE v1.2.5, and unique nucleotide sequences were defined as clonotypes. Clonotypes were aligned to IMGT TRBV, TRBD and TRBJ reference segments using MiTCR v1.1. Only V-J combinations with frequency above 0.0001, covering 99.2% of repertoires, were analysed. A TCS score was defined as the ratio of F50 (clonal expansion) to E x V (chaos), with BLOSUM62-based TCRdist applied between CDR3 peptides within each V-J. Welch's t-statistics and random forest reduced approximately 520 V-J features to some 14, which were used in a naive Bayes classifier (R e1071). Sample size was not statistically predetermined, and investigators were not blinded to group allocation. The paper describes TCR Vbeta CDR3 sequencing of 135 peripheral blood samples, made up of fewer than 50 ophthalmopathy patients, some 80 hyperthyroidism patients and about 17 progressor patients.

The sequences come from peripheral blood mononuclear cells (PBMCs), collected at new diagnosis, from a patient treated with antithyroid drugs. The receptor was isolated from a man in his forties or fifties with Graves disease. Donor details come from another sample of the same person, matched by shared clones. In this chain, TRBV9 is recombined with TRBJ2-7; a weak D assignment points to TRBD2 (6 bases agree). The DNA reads TGTGCCAGCAGCCCCGGGGGACTGTCCTACGAGCAGTACTTC. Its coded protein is CASSPGGLSYEQYF.